This TCR beta chain originates from a study of PD-1 blockade in classical Hodgkin lymphoma. Study results and caveats: Exclusion was applied to patients who started nivolumab under 1 year after ASCT.

Each and every patient relapsed after autologous stem cell transplantation, and patients got differing brentuximab vedotin exposure. The protocol was immunoSEQ multiplex PCR, while the TCRdb copy is restricted to in-frame clones and leaves out a portion. The table records 25,000 to 35,000 clones, roughly 70% of them present only once. As concerns this clone: Its antigen is undetermined.

The specimen was peripheral blood mononuclear cells (PBMCs), collected before the second cycle of nivolumab. This TCR came from a human donor with classical Hodgkin lymphoma.

The CDR3 DNA reads TGTGCCAGTACCCCACGGTGGGCAGCCTATAGCAATCAGCCCCAGCATTTT. Its translation is CASTPRWAAYSNQPQHF. The chain links TRBV19 to TRBJ1-5, with D unclear. The CDR3 totals 17 residues. V was shortened by 7 bases and J by 0 bases, with 19 bases between the two germline ends. In germline, CDR1 is LNHDA, CDR2 SQIVND (reference sequence).